This TCR beta chain appears in the sequencing data of a study of blood T cell repertoires in COVID-19. Assay: immunoSEQ multiplex PCR; the TCRdb copy retains only in-frame clones and omits some. The sample shows fewer than 110,000 clones, roughly nine tenths of them seen only once. This CDR3 contains 14 residues. Germline V gives CDR1 SEHNR, CDR2 FQNEAQ (reference sequence). Deletions cut 4 bases from V and 1 base from J, with 7 bases between. This clonotype was sampled from a man aged 45-60 years with acute or convalescent COVID-19. The chain joins TRBV7-9 to TRBJ2-2, with D possibly TRBD1 on 5 matching bases. The sample was peripheral blood. The CDR3 reads CASSSRENTGELFF. The CDR3 coding sequence is TGTGCCAGCAGCTCCAGGGAGAACACCGGGGAGCTGTTTTTT.